The 6 T cell receptor beta chains below come from one sample, sequenced in a study of shared T cell receptors in the human thymus. Profiling relied on immunoSEQ multiplex PCR, and the TCRdb table lists in-frame clones only, not all of them. Here the sample spans about 730,000 clones, 75% to 90% being singletons. Another study also made use of these data, one on human thymus T cells.

What was sequenced was thymocytes. The source is a girl less than two years old with a congenital heart defect.

The V call is TRBV9, the J call TRBJ2-7; 7 bases line up with TRBD1. This CDR3 has 14 amino acids. V dropped 4 bases and J dropped 1; count of bases not matched to a gene: 5. Germline V CDR1 and CDR2: SGDLS, YYNGEE. DNA of the CDR3: TGTGCCAGCAGCCTCCGACAGGGATCCTACGAGCAGTACTTC. Its translation: CASSLRQGSYEQYF.

The V gene is TRBV5-1, the J gene TRBJ1-4, with TRBD1 as a possible D gene (5 bases). CDR3 size: 14 residues. The ends were cut back, 4 bases at V and 5 bases at J, with 12 bases in the middle. The germline V gene has CDR1 SGHRS and CDR2 YFSETQ. CDR3 coding DNA: TGCGCCAGCAGCCAGGGACTGAGGAATGAAAAACTGTTTTTT. Translation: CASSQGLRNEKLFF.

The chain carries TRBV7-6 and TRBJ2-7, with D possibly TRBD2 on 6 matching bases. Between the trimmed V and J ends, which lost 8 bases and 3 bases, there was a span of 17 bases. CDR1 and CDR2 (germline): SGHVS, FNYEAQ. The CDR3 sequence is 14 residues long. The chain's CDR3 is CASGPGLLGYEQYF. DNA for the CDR3: TGTGCCAGCGGACCGGGACTCCTCGGCTACGAGCAGTACTTC.

This clone came up once. The rearrangement uses TRBV2 and TRBJ2-1, with 9 bases identical to TRBD2. The CDR3 contains 13 residues. V lost 9 bases to trimming and J lost 8 bases; unmatched junction nucleotides: 8. Looked up from germline, CDR1 is SNHLY and CDR2 is FYNNEI. CDR3 coding DNA: TGTGCCAGGGATGGGCGGGGGGGTGATGAGCAGTTCTTC. As protein: CARDGRGGDEQFF.

The rearrangement uses TRBV10-3 and TRBJ1-1; tentative D call: TRBD1 (5 bases). The CDR3 length is 11 residues. The germline V and J ends were trimmed by 6 bases and 7 bases, with 9 bases remaining between them. The germline CDR1 and CDR2 sequences are ENHRY and SYGVKD. The CDR3: CAISRQYEAFF. The CDR3 DNA is TGTGCCATCAGCCGACAGTATGAAGCTTTCTTT.

The gene calls are TRBV27 and TRBJ2-7; tentative D call: TRBD1 (6 bases). V dropped 6 bases and J dropped 2 bases, with 35 bases sitting between them. CDR1 is MNHEY, CDR2 SMNVEV, per germline (reference sequence). The CDR3 is 21 amino acids. The CDR3 loop reads CASSPRQFPSGYRESAYEQYF. The CDR3 nucleotides are TGTGCCAGCAGCCCACGCCAGTTTCCGTCGGGTTACAGGGAATCGGCCTACGAGCAGTACTTC.